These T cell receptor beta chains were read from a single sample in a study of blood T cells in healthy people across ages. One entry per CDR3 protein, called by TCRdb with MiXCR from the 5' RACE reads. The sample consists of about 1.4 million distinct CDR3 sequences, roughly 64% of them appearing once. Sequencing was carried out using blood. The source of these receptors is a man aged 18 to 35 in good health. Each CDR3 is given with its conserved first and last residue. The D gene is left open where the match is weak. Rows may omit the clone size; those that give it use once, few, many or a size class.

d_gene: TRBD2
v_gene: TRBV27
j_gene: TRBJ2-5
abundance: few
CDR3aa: CASRSLAGIQETQYF
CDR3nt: TGTGCCAGCAGAAGTCTAGCGGGGATACAAGAGACCCAGTACTTC

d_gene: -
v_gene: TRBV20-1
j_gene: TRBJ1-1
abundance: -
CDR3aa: CSATLDGPNTEAFF
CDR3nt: TGCAGTGCTACTCTGGACGGCCCGAACACTGAAGCTTTCTTT

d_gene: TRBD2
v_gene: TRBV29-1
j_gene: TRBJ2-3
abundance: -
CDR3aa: CSVDLRGRTSGEWGTDTQYF
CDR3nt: TGCAGCGTTGACTTACGCGGGAGGACTAGCGGGGAATGGGGCACAGATACGCAGTATTTT

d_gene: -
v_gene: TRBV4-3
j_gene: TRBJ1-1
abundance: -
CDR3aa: CASSQGTSITEAFF
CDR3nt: TGCGCCAGCAGCCAAGGGACATCCATCACTGAAGCTTTCTTT

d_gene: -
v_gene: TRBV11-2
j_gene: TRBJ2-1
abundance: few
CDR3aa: CASSAPFQGPNEQFF
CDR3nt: TGTGCCAGCAGCGCCCCATTCCAGGGTCCAAATGAGCAGTTCTTC

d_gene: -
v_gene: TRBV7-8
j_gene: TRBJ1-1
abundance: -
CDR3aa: CASRYRTGNTEAFF
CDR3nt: TGTGCCAGCAGATACCGCACGGGGAACACTGAAGCTTTCTTT

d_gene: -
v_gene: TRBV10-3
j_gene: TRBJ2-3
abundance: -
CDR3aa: CAITTGSTDTQYF
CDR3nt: TGTGCCATCACCACGGGAAGCACAGATACGCAGTATTTT

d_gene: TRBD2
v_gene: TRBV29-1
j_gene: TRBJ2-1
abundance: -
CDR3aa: CSAELPSGRAFYNEQFF
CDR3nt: TGCAGCGCCGAGCTCCCTAGCGGGAGGGCCTTCTACAATGAGCAGTTCTTC

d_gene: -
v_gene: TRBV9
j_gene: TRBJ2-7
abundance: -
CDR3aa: CASSVDFGYEQYF
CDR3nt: TGTGCCAGCAGCGTAGATTTTGGATACGAGCAGTACTTC

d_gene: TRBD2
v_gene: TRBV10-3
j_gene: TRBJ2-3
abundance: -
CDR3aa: CAISADAGGPDTQYF
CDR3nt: TGTGCCATCAGTGCTGACGCGGGAGGGCCAGATACGCAGTATTTT

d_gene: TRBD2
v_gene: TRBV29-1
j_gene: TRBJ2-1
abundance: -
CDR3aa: CSVEDLQRGNNEQFF
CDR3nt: TGCAGCGTTGAAGATCTTCAGCGGGGAAACAATGAGCAGTTCTTC

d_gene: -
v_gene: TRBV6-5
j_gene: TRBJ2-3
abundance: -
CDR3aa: CASIESSTDTQYF
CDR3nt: TGTGCCAGCATCGAGTCTAGCACAGATACGCAGTATTTT

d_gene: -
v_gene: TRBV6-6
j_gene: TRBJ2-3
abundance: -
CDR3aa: CASSRTGRGTDTQYF
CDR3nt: TGTGCCAGCAGTCGTACAGGGAGGGGCACAGATACGCAGTATTTT

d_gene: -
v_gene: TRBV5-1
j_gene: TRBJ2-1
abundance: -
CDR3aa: CASSLGGLLARTKSSYNEQFF
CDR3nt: TGCGCCAGCAGCTTGGGGGGGCTACTAGCGAGAACGAAGTCGTCCTACAATGAGCAGTTCTTC

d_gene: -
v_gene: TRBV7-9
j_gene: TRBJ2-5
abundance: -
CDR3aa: CASSSTNRAEYF
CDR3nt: TGTGCCAGCAGCTCCACCAACAGGGCAGAGTACTTC

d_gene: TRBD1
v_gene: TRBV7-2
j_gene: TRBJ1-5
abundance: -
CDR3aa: CASSPDRGQQPQHF
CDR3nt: TGTGCCAGCAGCCCTGACAGGGGGCAACAGCCCCAGCATTTT

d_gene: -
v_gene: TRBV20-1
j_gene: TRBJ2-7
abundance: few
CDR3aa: CSASLGTYEQYF
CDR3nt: TGCAGTGCTAGTTTGGGGACCTACGAGCAGTACTTC

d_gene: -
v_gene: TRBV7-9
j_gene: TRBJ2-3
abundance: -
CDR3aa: CASRELRGGDTQYF
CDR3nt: TGTGCCAGCAGGGAACTCCGAGGGGGAGATACGCAGTATTTT

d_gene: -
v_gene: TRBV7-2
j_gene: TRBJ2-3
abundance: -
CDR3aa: CASNRNRGGSTDTQYF
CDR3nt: TGTGCCAGCAATAGAAATCGAGGGGGTAGCACAGATACGCAGTATTTT

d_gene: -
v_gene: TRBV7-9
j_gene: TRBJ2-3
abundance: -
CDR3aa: CASSYPKSTDTQYF
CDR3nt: TGTGCCAGCAGCTACCCCAAGTCCACAGATACGCAGTATTTT

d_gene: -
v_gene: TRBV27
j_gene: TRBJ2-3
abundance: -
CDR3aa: CASSSTAAGTQYF
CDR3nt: TGTGCCAGCAGTTCTACGGCTGCGGGTACGCAGTATTTT

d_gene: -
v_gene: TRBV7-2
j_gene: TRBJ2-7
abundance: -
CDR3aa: CASSSNAPVVRYEQYF
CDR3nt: TGTGCCAGCAGCTCTAACGCCCCGGTTGTTCGGTACGAGCAGTACTTC

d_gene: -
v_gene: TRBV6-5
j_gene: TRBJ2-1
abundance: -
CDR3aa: CASSDRSGEQFF
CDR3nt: TGTGCCAGCAGTGACAGGTCTGGTGAGCAGTTCTTC

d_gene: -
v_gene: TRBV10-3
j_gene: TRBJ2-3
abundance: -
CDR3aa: CAIRGASTDTQYF
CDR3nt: TGTGCCATCAGGGGGGCTAGCACAGATACGCAGTATTTT

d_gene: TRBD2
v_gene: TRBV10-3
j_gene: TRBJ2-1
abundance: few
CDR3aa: CAIGSGLAGGGYNEQFF
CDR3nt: TGTGCCATCGGGTCGGGACTAGCGGGTGGGGGCTACAATGAGCAGTTCTTC

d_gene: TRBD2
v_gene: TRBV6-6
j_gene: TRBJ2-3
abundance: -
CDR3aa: CASSPIAGGKTDTQYF
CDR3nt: TGTGCCAGCAGCCCCATAGCGGGAGGAAAAACAGATACGCAGTATTTT

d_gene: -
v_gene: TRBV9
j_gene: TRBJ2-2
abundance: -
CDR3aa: CASSDAKGNTGELFF
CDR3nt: TGTGCCAGCAGCGACGCTAAGGGGAACACCGGGGAGCTGTTTTTT

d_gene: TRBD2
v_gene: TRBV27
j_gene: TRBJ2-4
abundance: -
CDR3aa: CASGVAGDGKNIQYF
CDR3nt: TGTGCCAGCGGAGTGGCGGGAGACGGCAAAAACATTCAGTACTTC

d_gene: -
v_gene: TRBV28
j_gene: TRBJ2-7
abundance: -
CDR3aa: CAVMGEVSYEQYF
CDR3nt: TGTGCCGTCATGGGTGAGGTATCCTACGAGCAGTACTTC

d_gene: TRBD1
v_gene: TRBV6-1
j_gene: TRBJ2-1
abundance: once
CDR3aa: CASSSFPGTDGNEQFF
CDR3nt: TGTGCCAGCAGTTCATTCCCCGGGACAGACGGCAATGAGCAGTTCTTC

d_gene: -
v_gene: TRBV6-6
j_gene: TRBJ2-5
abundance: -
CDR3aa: CASLVDSQETQYF
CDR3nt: TGTGCCAGCCTAGTAGACAGCCAAGAGACCCAGTACTTC

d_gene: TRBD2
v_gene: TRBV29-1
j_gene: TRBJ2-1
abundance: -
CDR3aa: CSVEDGGRDEQFF
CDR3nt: TGCAGCGTTGAAGACGGGGGGAGAGATGAGCAGTTCTTC

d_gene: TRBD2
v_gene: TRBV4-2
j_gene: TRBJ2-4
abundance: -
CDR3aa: CASSQDPVLAELVGKNIQYF
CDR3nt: TGTGCCAGCAGCCAAGATCCGGTACTAGCGGAGCTTGTAGGCAAAAACATTCAGTACTTC

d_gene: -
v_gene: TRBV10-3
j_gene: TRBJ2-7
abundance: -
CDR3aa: CAIRANASPGYEQYF
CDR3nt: TGTGCCATCAGAGCAAACGCCAGCCCCGGCTACGAGCAGTACTTC

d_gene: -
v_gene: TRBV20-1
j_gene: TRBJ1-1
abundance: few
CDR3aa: CSAPTGLGGGVIGNTEAFF
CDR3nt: TGCAGTGCTCCCACGGGTTTAGGGGGTGGGGTTATTGGGAACACTGAAGCTTTCTTT

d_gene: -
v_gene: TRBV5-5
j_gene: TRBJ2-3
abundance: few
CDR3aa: CASSPRGGTTDTQYF
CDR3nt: TGTGCCAGCAGCCCGAGAGGAGGGACCACAGATACGCAGTATTTT

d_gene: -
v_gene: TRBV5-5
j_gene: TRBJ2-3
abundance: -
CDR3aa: CASSIGAPTTQYF
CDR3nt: TGTGCCAGCAGTATTGGTGCCCCTACTACGCAGTATTTT

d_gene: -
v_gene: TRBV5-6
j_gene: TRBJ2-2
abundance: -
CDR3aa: CASSSNPGSGELFF
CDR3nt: TGTGCCAGCAGCTCTAATCCGGGGTCCGGGGAGCTGTTTTTT

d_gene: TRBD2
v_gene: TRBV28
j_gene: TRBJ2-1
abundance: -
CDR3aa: CASSSTGAGVINEQFF
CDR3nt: TGTGCCAGCAGTTCCACTGGGGCGGGGGTAATTAATGAGCAGTTCTTC

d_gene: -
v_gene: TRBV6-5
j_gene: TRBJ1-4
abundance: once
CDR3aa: CASSPAAGGNEKLFF
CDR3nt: TGTGCCAGCTCACCCGCGGCAGGAGGCAATGAAAAACTGTTTTTT

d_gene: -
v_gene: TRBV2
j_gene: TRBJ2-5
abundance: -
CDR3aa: CASSEILHWAQYF
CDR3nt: TGTGCCAGCAGTGAAATCTTGCACTGGGCCCAGTACTTC

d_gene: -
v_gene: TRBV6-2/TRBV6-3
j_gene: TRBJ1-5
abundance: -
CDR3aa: CASSYDLRGAGPQHF
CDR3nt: TGTGCCAGCAGTTACGACTTGAGAGGGGCTGGGCCCCAGCATTTT

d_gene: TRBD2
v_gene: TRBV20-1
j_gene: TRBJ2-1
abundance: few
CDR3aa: CSARDPPSGGYYEQFF
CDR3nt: TGCAGTGCTAGAGACCCTCCTAGCGGGGGCTACTATGAGCAGTTCTTC

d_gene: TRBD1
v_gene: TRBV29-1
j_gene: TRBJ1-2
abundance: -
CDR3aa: CSVSGQARGYTF
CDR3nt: TGCAGCGTCTCGGGACAGGCACGAGGCTACACCTTC

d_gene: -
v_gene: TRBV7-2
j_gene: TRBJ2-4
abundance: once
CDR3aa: CASSRAKKNIQYF
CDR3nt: TGTGCCAGCAGCCGAGCGAAAAAAAACATTCAGTACTTC

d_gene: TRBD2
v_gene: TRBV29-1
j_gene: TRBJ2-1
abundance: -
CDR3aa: CSARTSGTYGEQFF
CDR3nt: TGCAGCGCAAGGACTAGCGGGACGTACGGTGAGCAGTTCTTC

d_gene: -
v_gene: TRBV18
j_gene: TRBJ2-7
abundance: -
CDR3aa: CASSPRGEIGYEQYF
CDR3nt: TGTGCCAGCTCACCACGGGGTGAGATAGGCTACGAGCAGTACTTC

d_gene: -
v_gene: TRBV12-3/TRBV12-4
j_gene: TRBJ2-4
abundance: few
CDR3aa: CASSPAGRGLVKNIQYF
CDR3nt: TGTGCCAGCAGTCCGGCGGGACGGGGACTCGTCAAAAACATTCAGTACTTC

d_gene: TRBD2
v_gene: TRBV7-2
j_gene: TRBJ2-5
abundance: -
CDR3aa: CASSLRGLAGGETQYF
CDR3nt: TGTGCCAGCAGCCTACGGGGACTAGCGGGGGGAGAGACCCAGTACTTC

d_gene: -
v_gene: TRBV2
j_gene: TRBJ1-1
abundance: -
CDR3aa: CASRGPLNTEAFF
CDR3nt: TGTGCCAGCAGGGGGCCATTGAACACTGAAGCTTTCTTT

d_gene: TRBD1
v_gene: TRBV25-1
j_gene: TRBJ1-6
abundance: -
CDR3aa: CASSEPRTGVGNSPLHF
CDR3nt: TGTGCCAGCAGTGAACCCAGGACAGGGGTCGGTAATTCACCCCTCCACTTT

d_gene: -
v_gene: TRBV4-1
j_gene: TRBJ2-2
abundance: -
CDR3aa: CASSRTERSGELFF
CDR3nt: TGCGCCAGCAGCCGGACCGAACGTAGCGGGGAGCTGTTTTTT

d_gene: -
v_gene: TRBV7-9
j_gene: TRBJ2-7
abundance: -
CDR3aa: CASSLELSSLSYEQYF
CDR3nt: TGTGCCAGCAGCTTAGAACTGTCGAGCCTCTCCTACGAGCAGTACTTC

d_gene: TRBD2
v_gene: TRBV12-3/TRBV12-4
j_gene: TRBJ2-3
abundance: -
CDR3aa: CASSWGERTSRRTDTQYF
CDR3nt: TGTGCCAGCAGTTGGGGGGAAAGGACTAGCAGACGCACAGATACGCAGTATTTT

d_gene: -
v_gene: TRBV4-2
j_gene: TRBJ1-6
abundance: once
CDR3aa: CASSQDQFRLGSPPHF
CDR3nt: TGTGCCAGCAGCCAAGATCAGTTCCGCCTAGGTTCACCCCCCCACTTT

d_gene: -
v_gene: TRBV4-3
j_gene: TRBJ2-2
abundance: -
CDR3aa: CASSRAQGGGELFF
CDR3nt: TGCGCCAGCAGCCGGGCACAGGGCGGCGGGGAGCTGTTTTTT

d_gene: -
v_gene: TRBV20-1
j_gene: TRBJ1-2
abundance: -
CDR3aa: CSAPGEGDLYGYTF
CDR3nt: TGCAGTGCTCCAGGGGAAGGTGACCTCTATGGCTACACCTTC

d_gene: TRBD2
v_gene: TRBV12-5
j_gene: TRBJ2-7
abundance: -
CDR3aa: CASGFPRAGTYEQYF
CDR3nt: TGTGCTAGTGGTTTCCCGCGAGCGGGAACCTACGAGCAGTACTTC

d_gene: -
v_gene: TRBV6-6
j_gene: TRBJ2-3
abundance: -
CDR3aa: CASTTYDRRGTDTQYF
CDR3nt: TGTGCCAGCACCACATACGACCGCAGGGGTACAGATACGCAGTATTTT

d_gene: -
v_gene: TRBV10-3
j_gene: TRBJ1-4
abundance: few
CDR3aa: CAIGGEGSRNEKLFF
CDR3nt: TGTGCCATCGGGGGTGAAGGGAGTCGTAATGAAAAACTGTTTTTT